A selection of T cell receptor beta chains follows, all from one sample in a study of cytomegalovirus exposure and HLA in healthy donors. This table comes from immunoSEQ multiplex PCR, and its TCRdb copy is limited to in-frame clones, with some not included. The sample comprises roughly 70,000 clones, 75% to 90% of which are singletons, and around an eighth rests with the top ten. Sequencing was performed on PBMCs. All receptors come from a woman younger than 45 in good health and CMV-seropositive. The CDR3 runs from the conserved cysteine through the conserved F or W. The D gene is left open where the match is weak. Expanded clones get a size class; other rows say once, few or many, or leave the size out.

TGTGCCAGCAGCTTCGACAGGGGATTTTCTAACTATGGCTACACCTTC	CASSFDRGFSNYGYTF	TRBV2	TRBJ1-2	-	TRBD1
TGTGCCAGCAGGGGAGCGGGAACATTTCACAATGAGCAGTTCTTC	CASRGAGTFHNEQFF	TRBV6-1	TRBJ2-1	-	TRBD2
TGCGCCAGCGGGAAGTCGGCTAGAAAAGCGGGAGGGGGCACCGGGGAGCTGTTTTTT	CASGKSARKAGGGTGELFF	TRBV10-1	TRBJ2-2	-	TRBD2
TGCGCCAGCAGCTTCTTAGCGGGGGGGAACTACAATGAGCAGTTCTTC	CASSFLAGGNYNEQFF	TRBV5-1	TRBJ2-1	-	TRBD2
TGTGCCAGCAGCACGGCAGGGGGTCCTGAAGCTTTCTTT	CASSTAGGPEAFF	TRBV5-4	TRBJ1-1	-	TRBD1
TGTGCCAGCAGCCCTGGACAGGGAGGAGTTGTGGGGGAGACCCAGTACTTC	CASSPGQGGVVGETQYF	TRBV11-2	TRBJ2-5	-	TRBD1
TGTGCCAGCAAACGGGACAACAATCAGCCCCAGCATTTT	CASKRDNNQPQHF	TRBV2	TRBJ1-5	few	-
TGTGCCAGCAGCTTCGACAGGACCCGAAGGGGGTTGAACACTGAAGCTTTCTTT	CASSFDRTRRGLNTEAFF	TRBV5-8	TRBJ1-1	-	-
TGTGCCAGCAGTGTCGGGACAGGGGTGACAGATACGCAGTATTTT	CASSVGTGVTDTQYF	TRBV2	TRBJ2-3	-	TRBD1
TGTGCCAGCAGCTTAAGAAGGGACAGTAACACTGAAGCTTTCTTT	CASSLRRDSNTEAFF	TRBV7-2	TRBJ1-1	-	TRBD1
TGTGCCAGCAGTGAAGCGGGGGGACAGATGAACACTGAAGCTTTCTTT	CASSEAGGQMNTEAFF	TRBV6-1	TRBJ1-1	-	TRBD1
TGCGCCAGCAGCTCTGACGGGAGAGTAGCAGAGACCCAGTACTTC	CASSSDGRVAETQYF	TRBV5-1	TRBJ2-5	-	-
TGTGCTAGTGGTTTCGACCGGGGGACCCTTGTCTTC	CASGFDRGTLVF	TRBV12-5	TRBJ2-1	-	-
TGTGCCAGCAGAACACAGGGGCGTAACACCGGGGAGCTGTTTTTT	CASRTQGRNTGELFF	TRBV6-5	TRBJ2-2	-	TRBD1
TGTGCCAGCAGTAACGGACAGTACACTGAAGCTTTCTTT	CASSNGQYTEAFF	TRBV6-6	TRBJ1-1	-	-
TGTGCCAGTAGTATCAGAACCGGGGAGCTGTTTTTT	CASSIRTGELFF	TRBV19	TRBJ2-2	-	-
TGTGCCAGCTCTACTAGCGGGAGAACCGGGGAGCTGTTTTTT	CASSTSGRTGELFF	TRBV25-1	TRBJ2-2	few	TRBD2
TGCGCCAGCAGCGTGGGACAGGGGGATGGCTACACCTTC	CASSVGQGDGYTF	TRBV5-1	TRBJ1-2	-	TRBD1
TGTGCCTGGAGCCCTGGGACAGGCAATCAGCCCCAGCATTTT	CAWSPGTGNQPQHF	TRBV30	TRBJ1-5	-	TRBD1
TGTGCTAGTGGTTTAACTAGCAGAGGGGCCAGTTACGAGCAGTACTTC	CASGLTSRGASYEQYF	TRBV12-5	TRBJ2-7	-	-
TGCGCCAGCAGCTTTGAAACTAGCGGTGATTTCTATACGCAGTATTTT	CASSFETSGDFYTQYF	TRBV5-1	TRBJ2-3	-	TRBD2
TGTGCCTGGAGTGATTTTACGGAGCGGACGGAAAAACTGTTTTTT	CAWSDFTERTEKLFF	TRBV30	TRBJ1-4	-	-
TGTGCCATCAGTGGGTCGCCAGATGAAGCTTTCTTT	CAISGSPDEAFF	TRBV10-3	TRBJ1-1	few	-
TGTGCCAGCAGCGTAACTGCGAACACCGGGGAGCTGTTTTTT	CASSVTANTGELFF	TRBV11-3	TRBJ2-2	-	-
TGTGCCAGCAGCTTGGGATTAGCGGGGACAACCTACGAGCAGTACTTC	CASSLGLAGTTYEQYF	TRBV5-4	TRBJ2-7	-	TRBD2
TGTGCCATCAGTGAAAGAGGATCAGGGGCGGGACTAGCAACGAGTGGGAGCTATGAGCAGTTCTTC	CAISERGSGAGLATSGSYEQFF	TRBV10-3	TRBJ2-1	-	TRBD2
TGTGCCAGCAGAGGGAGCGCAGGGGGCGCAGATACGCAGTATTTT	CASRGSAGGADTQYF	TRBV6-1	TRBJ2-3	once	TRBD1
TGTGCCAGCAAGACCAGGGCGTGGGACACTGAAGCTTTCTTT	CASKTRAWDTEAFF	TRBV2	TRBJ1-1	-	-
TGCAGTGCTAGGATTAGCGGACCAGCGGACTTC	CSARISGPADF	TRBV20-1	TRBJ2-7	-	-
TGTGCCAGCAGCCCTCGACAGGACTACACTGAAGCTTTCTTT	CASSPRQDYTEAFF	TRBV7-9	TRBJ1-1	-	-
TGCGCCAGCAGAACGGGACAGGGGGTTATCACTGAAGCTTTCTTT	CASRTGQGVITEAFF	TRBV4-1	TRBJ1-1	-	TRBD1
TGTGCCAGCAGTTTAAAGTCACAATGGTACTTC	CASSLKSQWYF	TRBV27	TRBJ2-4	-	-
TGCGCCAGCAGCCTAACTAGCGGGAGCCTCTACAATGAGCAGTTCTTC	CASSLTSGSLYNEQFF	TRBV5-1	TRBJ2-1	-	TRBD2
TGTGCCAGCGGCGGGGACCTTGGGAGCTACAATGAGCAGTTCTTC	CASGGDLGSYNEQFF	TRBV4-2	TRBJ2-1	once	-
TGTGCCACCAGCCTCGTTAGCTCTGGAAACACCATATATTTT	CATSLVSSGNTIYF	TRBV15	TRBJ1-3	-	-
TGTGCCAGCAGTGATGTCGGGTCGAATGAGCAGTTCTTC	CASSDVGSNEQFF	TRBV6-1	TRBJ2-1	-	-
TGTGCCAGCAGTGAAGAGGGGTGGAACTATGGCTACACCTTC	CASSEEGWNYGYTF	TRBV2	TRBJ1-2	-	-
TGTGCCAGCAGGGAAGACAGTATGGACACTGAAGCTTTCTTT	CASREDSMDTEAFF	TRBV27	TRBJ1-1	-	-
TGTGCCAGCAGCCCCCAGGGCCGGCAAGAGACCCAGTACTTC	CASSPQGRQETQYF	TRBV2	TRBJ2-5	-	-
TGTGCCAGCAGTACCACTCTCTCTGAAGCTTTCTTT	CASSTTLSEAFF	TRBV28	TRBJ1-1	-	-
TGTGCCAGCAGTCCATATGACAGGGGGTCGGACACCGGGGAGCTGTTTTTT	CASSPYDRGSDTGELFF	TRBV28	TRBJ2-2	-	TRBD1
TGTGCCACCCGAACAGGGGGTTCCTACGAGCAGTACTTC	CATRTGGSYEQYF	TRBV7-9	TRBJ2-7	-	TRBD1
TGTGCCAGCAGTGAAGCGGGACTAGCGGGTAGCTCCTACAATGAGCAGTTCTTC	CASSEAGLAGSSYNEQFF	TRBV2	TRBJ2-1	-	TRBD2
TGTGCCAGCAGTTATCTGGGACAGGCGTATGGCTACACCTTC	CASSYLGQAYGYTF	TRBV6-5	TRBJ1-2	-	TRBD1
TGCAGTGCACCCAGTCCCTACGAGCAGTACTTC	CSAPSPYEQYF	TRBV20-1	TRBJ2-7	-	-
TGTGCCAGCAAATCTGGGGGCCTGGAGACCCAGTACTTC	CASKSGGLETQYF	TRBV6-6	TRBJ2-5	-	-
TGTGCCAGCAGCCAACAGGTTGACACTGAAGCTTTCTTT	CASSQQVDTEAFF	TRBV6-1	TRBJ1-1	-	-
TGTGCCAGCTCACCACCTTCAAGCTCCCACGAGCAGTACTTC	CASSPPSSSHEQYF	TRBV18	TRBJ2-7	-	-
TGTGCCAGCAGCTTACACCTAGCGGGAGGATACAATGAGCAGTTCTTC	CASSLHLAGGYNEQFF	TRBV7-2	TRBJ2-1	-	TRBD2
TGTGCCAGCAGCCCTCAGAACGCCTACGAGCAGTACTTC	CASSPQNAYEQYF	TRBV14	TRBJ2-7	-	-
TGTGCCAGCAGTGAACAGGGTCCGTACCCCGGGAGATCAGATTATACGCAGTATTTT	CASSEQGPYPGRSDYTQYF	TRBV6-1	TRBJ2-3	-	-
TGTGCCAGCAGCCGACCAGGGGCCACAGATACGCAGTATTTT	CASSRPGATDTQYF	TRBV5-4	TRBJ2-3	few	-